The clone carrying this T cell receptor beta chain was seen ten or more times. Its antigen remains unknown. Every diagnosis used clinical symptoms, serum thyroxine and TRAb, thyroid ultrasound and orbital computed tomography. PBMCs were derived from 10 ml fresh peripheral blood. This CDR3 is built from 13 residues. V was clipped by 5 bases and J by 1 base, with 6 bases between them. Germline V gene sequence: CDR1 SEHNR, CDR2 FQNEAQ (reference sequence). The entry originates in a study of T cells in Graves' hyperthyroidism and ophthalmopathy. Study at large: The initial diagnosis was the point when peripheral blood was collected, ahead of any treatment. Overall study findings and caveats: A 13 V-J signature model discriminated ophthalmopathy versus stable hyperthyroidism.

It was RNA transcripts that yielded the amplified TCR beta CDR3 regions. First-round RT-PCR with HTBI primers amplified the TCR CDR3 region. TCRdb fed the multiplex PCR reads into MiXCR, producing one record per CDR3 protein. The data show a few hundred thousand distinct CDR3 sequences, 15% seen once. Sequencing was performed on blood. V gene TRBV7-9 combines with J gene TRBJ1-5; D call uncertain. The sequence was collected from a woman aged 30 to 39 with Graves' hyperthyroidism. The CDR3 spells CASSPTSNQPQHF. The CDR3 coding sequence is TGTGCCAGCAGCCCCACAAGCAATCAGCCCCAGCATTTT.